The 21 T cell receptor beta chains below all came from one sample that was sequenced in a study of blood T cell repertoires in COVID-19. The protocol was immunoSEQ multiplex PCR, while the TCRdb copy is restricted to in-frame clones and leaves out a portion. The sample shows around 120,000 clones, 55% to 75% of them seen only once. Input material: peripheral blood. The receptors originated from a human donor with acute or convalescent COVID-19. The donor label of this sample is uncertain.

This clone has a single count. This chain links TRBV4-1 with TRBJ2-6; TRBD1 matches 11 bases. With V trimmed by 6 bases and J by 4 bases, 2 bases remained unmatched. CDR3 size: 15 residues. CDR1 and CDR2 (germline): MGHRA, YSYEKL. This chain's CDR3 is CASRDRGRGANVLTF. The DNA of the CDR3 is TGCGCCAGCAGGGACAGGGGGCGCGGGGCCAACGTCCTGACTTTC.

The chain has TRBV2 and TRBJ2-3, with 9 bases identical to TRBD1. The CDR3 runs 16 residues. Germline-derived CDR1 and CDR2 are SNHLY and FYNNEI. V trimming: 4 bases; J trimming: 0 bases; junction bases outside the gene matches: 5. The CDR3 loop reads CASSATQGASTDTQYF. CDR3 DNA sequence: TGTGCCAGCAGTGCAACACAGGGGGCGAGCACAGATACGCAGTATTTT. The whole variable domain, filled in from reference TRBV2 and TRBJ2-3, reads EPEVTQTPSHQVTQMGQEVILRCVPISNHLYFYWYRQILGQKVEFLVSFYNNEISEKSEIFDDQFSVERPDGSNFTLKIRSTKLEDSAMYFCASSATQGASTDTQYFGPGTRLTVL.

The chain couples TRBV24-1 to TRBJ2-1, with D perhaps TRBD1 (6 bases). V was pared by 4 bases and J by 8 bases, with 20 bases between. The CDR3 consists of 16 residues. CDR1 is KGHDR and CDR2 is SFDVKD in the germline V gene. The CDR3: CATSETDSSVFHEQFF. The CDR3 DNA follows: TGTGCCACCAGTGAGACGGACAGTTCGGTATTCCATGAGCAGTTCTTC.

This rearrangement joins TRBV9 to TRBJ1-3, with a tentative D call TRBD1 (6 bases). The V and J ends lost 4 bases and 1 base respectively, with 15 bases between them. Germline lookup yields CDR1 SGDLS and CDR2 YYNGEE. CDR3 length: 16 amino acids. This chain's CDR3 is CASSLQGKVSGNTIYF. CDR3 sequence (DNA): TGTGCCAGCAGCTTACAGGGCAAAGTTTCTGGAAACACCATATATTTT.

This clone was seen a handful of times. The chain is built from TRBV5-1 and TRBJ2-7, with D maybe TRBD2 (5 bases). This CDR3 comprises 14 residues. V lost 4 bases, J lost 1 base, and 12 bases lay in between. CDR1 SGHRS and CDR2 YFSETQ come from the germline V gene. The CDR3 reads CASSTSGMSYEQYF. The CDR3 DNA is TGCGCCAGCAGCACGTCCGGGATGTCCTACGAGCAGTACTTC.

The chain is built from TRBV6-5 and TRBJ2-3, with D possibly matching TRBD2 (5 bases). Germline V gives CDR1 MNHEY, CDR2 SVGAGI. With 2 bases removed from V and 6 bases from J, the gap between germline ends came to 18 bases. CDR3 length: 16 residues. CDR3 bases: TGTGCCAGCAGTTACAACGGACGCCTCCCGGGGGATACGCAGTATTTT. Residues: CASSYNGRLPGDTQYF.

This clone was picked up a small number of times. The rearrangement links TRBV5-1 to TRBJ1-3; 7 bases fit TRBD1. This CDR3 is 17 amino acids long. V lost 2 bases and J lost 3; bases outside the gene matches: 11. Germline CDR1 reads SGHRS; CDR2 reads YFSETQ. DNA for the CDR3: TGCGCCAGCAGCTTTGGGGGTTCTGACAGGGATGGAAACACCATATATTTT. It specifies CASSFGGSDRDGNTIYF.

The sample holds one count of this clone. CDR3 sequence (DNA): TGTGCCAGCAGCGCCTTGGCGGGGGGCAATGAGCAGTTCTTC. Translating gives CASSALAGGNEQFF. The chain couples TRBV9 to TRBJ2-1, with 8 nucleotides matching TRBD2. Germline values: CDR1 SGDLS, CDR2 YYNGEE. J was trimmed by 6 bases and V by 3 bases; bases with no gene match: 5. The CDR3 has 14 amino acids.

V and J are TRBV12-3 or TRBV12-4 and TRBJ2-6; D call uncertain. The CDR3 is 13 residues long. Deletions cut 4 bases from V and 2 bases from J, with 3 bases between. CDR3 in amino acids: CASSSAGANVLTF. The CDR3, as DNA: TGTGCCAGCAGTTCCGCTGGGGCCAACGTCCTGACTTTC.

The gene calls are TRBV6-6 and TRBJ1-2, with D hard to call. Germline CDR1 and CDR2: MNHNY and SVGAGI (reference sequence). Deletions cut 4 bases from V and 1 base from J, with 16 bases between. This CDR3 region has 16 residues. In DNA form, the CDR3 reads TGTGCCAGCAGTTCCGAGGCCGCAAGAGTTAACTATGGCTACACCTTC. Its translation: CASSSEAARVNYGYTF.

This clone was picked up a small number of times. The rearrangement uses TRBV4-2 and TRBJ1-2; D uncertain. Between the trimmed V and J ends, which lost 5 bases and 2 bases, there was a span of 6 bases. This CDR3 region has 12 residues. CDR1 is LGHNA and CDR2 is YNFKEQ in the germline V gene. The CDR3 coding sequence is TGTGCCAGCAGCTCCCTAAACTATGGCTACACCTTC. Its translation: CASSSLNYGYTF.

This rearrangement joins TRBV29-1 to TRBJ2-5; D perhaps matches TRBD1 (5 bases). Trimming pared 6 bases from V and 1 base from J, leaving 12 bases between. Germline V gene data show CDR1 as SQVTM and CDR2 as ANQGSEA. The CDR3 sequence is 13 residues long. CDR3 in DNA: TGCAGCGTATTGCCTGACAGCCAAGAGACCCAGTACTTC. It specifies CSVLPDSQETQYF.

The gene calls are TRBV19 and TRBJ1-2; perhaps TRBD1 as D (5 bases). Germline-derived CDR1 and CDR2 are LNHDA and SQIVND (reference sequence). The V end lost 7 bases, the J end lost 4 bases, and 13 bases lay between the germline ends. The CDR3 spans 13 residues. The CDR3 bases are TGTGCCAGTACCACCTCGGGGGGCTATGGCTACACCTTC. Residues: CASTTSGGYGYTF.

This chain joins TRBV10-2 and TRBJ1-1; TRBD1 agrees at 10 bases. Looked up from germline, CDR1 is WSHSY and CDR2 is SAAADI. The trim removed 6 bases at V and 9 bases at J, leaving 4 bases unmatched. The CDR3 is 12 residues long. The CDR3 DNA reads as TGCGCCAGCAGAGAGACAGGGGGCAAAGCTTTCTTT. This encodes CASRETGGKAFF.

This chain connects TRBV27 to TRBJ1-4; TRBD1 matches 7 bases. Looked up from germline, CDR1 is MNHEY and CDR2 is SMNVEV (reference sequence). The ends lost 6 bases at V and 8 bases at J; junction bases unmatched: 6. The CDR3 has 13 residues. CDR3 in amino acids: CASRYRGGEKLFF. Here the CDR3 DNA reads TGTGCCAGCAGGTACAGGGGTGGCGAAAAACTGTTTTTT.

This clone occurred many times. The V gene is TRBV7-9, the J gene TRBJ2-7, with D possibly being TRBD1 (6 bases). There are 15 residues in the CDR3. Trimming took off 4 bases at V and 2 bases at J, with 15 bases between the two ends. CDR1 is SEHNR, CDR2 FQNEAQ, per germline (reference sequence). DNA of the CDR3: TGTGCCAGCAGCTCGAGCCGGGGACAACCCTACGAGCAGTACTTC. It specifies CASSSSRGQPYEQYF. The full variable domain, in which reference TRBV7-9 and TRBJ2-7 provide the parts outside the CDR3, is DTGVSQNPRHKITKRGQNVTFRCDPISEHNRLYWYRQTLGQGPEFLTYFQNEAQLEKSRLLSDRFSAERPKGSFSTLEIQRTEQGDSAMYLCASSSSRGQPYEQYFGPGTRLTVT.

CDR3 sequence: CASSELLPYNTGELFF. DNA of the CDR3: TGTGCCAGCAGCGAACTACTACCCTATAACACCGGGGAGCTGTTTTTT. This chain connects TRBV6-1 to TRBJ2-2; D gene uncertain. Deletions cut 6 bases from V and 2 bases from J, with 16 bases between. The CDR3 is 16 amino acids. Germline V gene data show CDR1 as MNHNS and CDR2 as SASEGT.

This clone occurred a few times. The chain has TRBV7-9 and TRBJ1-2, with 7 positions matching TRBD1. Germline lookup yields CDR1 SEHNR and CDR2 FQNEAQ (reference sequence). This CDR3 has 14 amino acids. J gave up 8 bases and V 1 base, and 7 bases lay outside the gene matches. CDR3 sequence: CASSLGQGPWGYTF. In DNA form, the CDR3 reads TGTGCCAGCAGCTTAGGACAGGGACCTTGGGGCTACACCTTC.

V is TRBV5-1 and J is TRBJ1-1; possibly TRBD1 for D (5 bases). Per the germline V gene, CDR1 is SGHRS and CDR2 is YFSETQ. The CDR3 sequence is 13 residues long. V lost 3 bases and J 8 bases, leaving 14 bases between the germline ends. CDR3 sequence (DNA): TGCGCCAGCAGCTCTTCAGGGAGGGAGGAAGCTTTCTTT. Its protein is CASSSSGREEAFF.

The J gene is TRBJ1-4, the V gene TRBV28, with 7 bases that match TRBD1. CDR1 is MDHEN, CDR2 SYDVKM, per germline. V lost 3 bases and J lost 8; bases outside the gene matches: 12. The CDR3 has 16 residues. In DNA, the CDR3 is TGTGCCAGCAGTTTGGGGATGACAGGGCCGGGAGAAAAACTGTTTTTT. Translation gives CASSLGMTGPGEKLFF.

The rearrangement uses TRBV7-9 and TRBJ1-6; a possible D gene is TRBD1 (5 bases). CDR1 is SEHNR, CDR2 FQNEAQ, per germline (reference sequence). This CDR3 is built from 14 residues. The V gene lost 7 bases and the J gene lost 6 bases, with 13 bases spanning the gap. The CDR3 loop reads CASTAGDGNSPLHF. The DNA for the CDR3 is TGTGCCAGCACCGCGGGGGACGGTAATTCACCCCTCCACTTT.